This T cell receptor beta chain originates from a study of identical twins. General study findings and limits: Partly confounded zero-insertion analyses could result from invariant MAIT and iNKT cells.

This CDR3 region has 11 residues. The germline CDR1 and CDR2 sequences are DFQATT and SNEGSKA (reference sequence). The V end lost 3 bases, the J end lost 7 bases, and 9 bases lay between the germline ends. This clonotype has a count of ten or more. The antigen remains unidentified. TCRdb reanalysed the 5' RACE reads using MiXCR and keeps one entry per CDR3 protein. The sample lists about 500,000 distinct CDR3 sequences; approximately 14% were seen once. These sequences were also reported in another study, on yellow fever vaccine responses in identical twins.

V is TRBV20-1 and J is TRBJ1-2; D is unclear. The TCR originated in a woman between 18 and 29 years old in good health. Input material: CD4+ T cells sorted from blood. The DNA for the CDR3 is TGCAGTGCTAGTCGGGGAGTTGGCTACACCTTC. Translated, it gives CSASRGVGYTF.